This TCR beta chain was identified during a study of vaccination effects on CD4 cells after COVID-19. Study context: Before sequencing, viral peptide pools were used by the ViraFEST assay to expand antigen-specific CD4+ T cells.

Assay used: immunoSEQ multiplex PCR; TCRdb lists only in-frame clones, some missing. The table records approximately 57,000 clones, about four fifths of them present only once. In the case of this clone: Its target is unknown.

Germline values: CDR1 SGHVS, CDR2 FQNEAQ. This CDR3 has 14 amino acids. Trimming shortened V by 1 base and J by 8 bases, and 12 bases separated the two germline ends. Cultured cells yielded isolated CD4+ T cells after 10 to 11 days. Vaccination of participants consisted of two doses of either the BNT162b2 or mRNA-1273 vaccine. The TCR was taken from a human donor who received a COVID-19 vaccine. The V call is TRBV7-8, the J call TRBJ1-5; D may be TRBD1 (6 bases). This sample comprised CD4+ T cells from PBMCs cultured without peptide, obtained after COVID-19 vaccination. The CDR3 loop reads CASSLVEGQKPQHF. CDR3 bases: TGTGCCAGCAGCTTAGTTGAGGGACAAAAGCCCCAGCATTTT.